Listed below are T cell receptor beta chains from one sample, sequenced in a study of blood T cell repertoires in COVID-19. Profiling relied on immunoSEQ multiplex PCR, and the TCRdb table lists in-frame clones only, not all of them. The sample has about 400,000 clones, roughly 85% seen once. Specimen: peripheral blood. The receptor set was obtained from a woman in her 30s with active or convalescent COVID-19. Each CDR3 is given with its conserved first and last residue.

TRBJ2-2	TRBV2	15	CASSDPSGNTGELFF
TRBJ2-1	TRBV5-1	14	CASRNSDSYNEQFF
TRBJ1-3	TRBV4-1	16	CASSQETGGPGNTIYF
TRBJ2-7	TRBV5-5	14	CASSWDRGHYEQYF
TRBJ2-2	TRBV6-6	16	CASRSPLLGGFGELFF
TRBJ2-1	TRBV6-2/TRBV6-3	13	CASSYVDNNEQFF
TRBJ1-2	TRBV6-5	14	CASSPRTGFKGYTF
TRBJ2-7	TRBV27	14	CASSYSSGGYEQYF
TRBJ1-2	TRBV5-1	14	CASSSGTGGSGYTF
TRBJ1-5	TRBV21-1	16	CASSKAASRSNQPQHF
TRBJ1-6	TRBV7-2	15	CASSLVGTGSSPLHF
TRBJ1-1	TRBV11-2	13	CASSLVGRTEAFF
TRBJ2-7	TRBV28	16	CASSRRASGVSYEQYF
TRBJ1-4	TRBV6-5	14	CASSSSGTNEKLFF
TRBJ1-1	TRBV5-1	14	CASSLGPANTEAFF
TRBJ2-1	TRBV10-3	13	CATGLAGANEQFF
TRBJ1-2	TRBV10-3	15	CAISESPHSGYGYTF
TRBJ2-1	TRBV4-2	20	CASSQPHSGRSLSSYNEQFF